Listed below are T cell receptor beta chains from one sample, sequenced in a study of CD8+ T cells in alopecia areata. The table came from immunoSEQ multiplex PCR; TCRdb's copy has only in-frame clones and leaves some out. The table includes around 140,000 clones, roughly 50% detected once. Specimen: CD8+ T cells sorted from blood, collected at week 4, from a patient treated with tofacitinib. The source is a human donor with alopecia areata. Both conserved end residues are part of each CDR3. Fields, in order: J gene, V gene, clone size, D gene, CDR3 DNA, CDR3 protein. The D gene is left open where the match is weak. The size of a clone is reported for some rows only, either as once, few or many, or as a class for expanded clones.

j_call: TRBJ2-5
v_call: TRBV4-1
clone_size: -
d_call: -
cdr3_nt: TGCGCCAGCAGCCACATCCTACTAGAGACCCAGTACTTC
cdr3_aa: CASSHILLETQYF

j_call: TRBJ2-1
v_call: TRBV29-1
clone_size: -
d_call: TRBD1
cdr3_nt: TGCAGCGCTTCTGGACAGGGTATCAATGAGCAGTTCTTC
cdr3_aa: CSASGQGINEQFF

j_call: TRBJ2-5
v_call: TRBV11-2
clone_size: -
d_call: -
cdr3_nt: TGTGCCAGCAGGGACTCCGGGTTAGTGACCCAGTACTTC
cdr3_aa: CASRDSGLVTQYF

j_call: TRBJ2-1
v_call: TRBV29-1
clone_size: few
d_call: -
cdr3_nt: TGCAGCGTCACGACGGGATCGGGTGAGCAGTTCTTC
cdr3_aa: CSVTTGSGEQFF

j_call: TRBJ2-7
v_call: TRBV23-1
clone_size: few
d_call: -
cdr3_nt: TGCGCCCTCAGGGAGCCGGACCCCTATGACGAGCAGTACTTC
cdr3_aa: CALREPDPYDEQYF

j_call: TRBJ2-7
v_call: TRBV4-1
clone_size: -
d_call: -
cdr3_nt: TGCGCCAGCAGCTCGGGACACACGAGCTCCTACGAGCAGTACTTC
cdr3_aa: CASSSGHTSSYEQYF

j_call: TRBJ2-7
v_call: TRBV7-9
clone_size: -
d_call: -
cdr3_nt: TGTGCCAGCAGGAGCCCTGGACCGCTCGGGTTCTACGAGCAGTACTTC
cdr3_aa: CASRSPGPLGFYEQYF

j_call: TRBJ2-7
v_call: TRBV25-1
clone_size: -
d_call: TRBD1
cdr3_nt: TGTGCCAGCACCTTACAGGGGAGCTACGAGCAGTACTTC
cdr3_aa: CASTLQGSYEQYF

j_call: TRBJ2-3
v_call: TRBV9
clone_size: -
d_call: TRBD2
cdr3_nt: TGTGCCAGCAGCGCGCGGGGGGCTCAGGATACGCAGTATTTT
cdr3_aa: CASSARGAQDTQYF

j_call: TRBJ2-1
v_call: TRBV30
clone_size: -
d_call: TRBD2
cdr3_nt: TGTGCCTGGAGTGTCTCTAGCGGCAAGGATGAGCAGTTCTTC
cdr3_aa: CAWSVSSGKDEQFF

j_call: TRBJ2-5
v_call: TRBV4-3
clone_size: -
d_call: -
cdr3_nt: TGCGCCAGCAGCCAGGTACTAGCTGCTTCAGAGACCCAGTACTTC
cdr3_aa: CASSQVLAASETQYF

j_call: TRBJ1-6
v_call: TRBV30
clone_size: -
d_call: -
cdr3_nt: TGTGCCTGGAGTAGGAGCTCCTATAATTCACCCCTCCACTTT
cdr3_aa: CAWSRSSYNSPLHF

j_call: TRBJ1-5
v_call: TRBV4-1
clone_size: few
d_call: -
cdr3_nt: TGCGCCAGCAGCCCGAGACAGGACTATCAGCCCCAGCATTTT
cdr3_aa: CASSPRQDYQPQHF

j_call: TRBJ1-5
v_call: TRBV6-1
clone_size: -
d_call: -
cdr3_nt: TGTGCCAGCAGTGACCAATATAGCAATCAGCCCCAGCATTTT
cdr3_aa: CASSDQYSNQPQHF

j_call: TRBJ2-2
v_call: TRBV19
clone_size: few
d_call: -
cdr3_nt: TGTGCCAGTAGTATGCCCCCCGGGGAGCTGTTTTTT
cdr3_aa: CASSMPPGELFF

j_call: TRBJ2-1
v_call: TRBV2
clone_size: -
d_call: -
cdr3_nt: TGTGCCAGCAGCCAGGAGGGCAATGAGCAGTTCTTC
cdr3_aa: CASSQEGNEQFF

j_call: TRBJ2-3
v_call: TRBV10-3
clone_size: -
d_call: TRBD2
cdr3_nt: TGTGCCATCAGTGAGTCGACTGGGACTAGCGGGCACACAGATACGCAGTATTTT
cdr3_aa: CAISESTGTSGHTDTQYF

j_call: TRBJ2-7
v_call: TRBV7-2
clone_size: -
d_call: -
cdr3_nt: TGTGCCAGCAGCATAAGGGGGTACGAGCAGTACTTC
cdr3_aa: CASSIRGYEQYF

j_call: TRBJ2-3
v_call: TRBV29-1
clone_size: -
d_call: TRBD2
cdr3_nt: TGCAGCGTTGAGGGAGGGCGGGGGTCAGGCACAGATACGCAGTATTTT
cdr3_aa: CSVEGGRGSGTDTQYF

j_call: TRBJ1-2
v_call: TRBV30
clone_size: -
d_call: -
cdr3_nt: TGTGCCTGGCCGGACCCGTGGGGGGTGGGGTATGGCTACACCTTC
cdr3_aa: CAWPDPWGVGYGYTF

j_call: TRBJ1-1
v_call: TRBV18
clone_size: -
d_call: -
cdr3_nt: TGTGCCAGCTCACCAGGGGGGTCAACTGAAGCTTTCTTT
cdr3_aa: CASSPGGSTEAFF

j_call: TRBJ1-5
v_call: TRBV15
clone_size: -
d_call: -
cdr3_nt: TGTGCCACCGGGGTAGTCAATCAGCCCCAGCATTTT
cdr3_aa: CATGVVNQPQHF

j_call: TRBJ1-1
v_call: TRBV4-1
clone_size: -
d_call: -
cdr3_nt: TGCGCCAGCAGCCAAGTGGGGGGCGGCACTGAAGCTTTCTTT
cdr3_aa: CASSQVGGGTEAFF

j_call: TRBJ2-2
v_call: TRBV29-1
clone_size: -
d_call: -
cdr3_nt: TGCAGCGTCGGCCCGCCGGAGGGGCGAGTGGACACCGGGGAGCTGTTTTTT
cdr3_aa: CSVGPPEGRVDTGELFF

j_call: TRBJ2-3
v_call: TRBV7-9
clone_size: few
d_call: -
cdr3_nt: TGTGCCAGCAGCTTAGTCGCCTCAGATACGCAGTATTTT
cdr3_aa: CASSLVASDTQYF

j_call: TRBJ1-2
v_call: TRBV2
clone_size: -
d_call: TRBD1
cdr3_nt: TGTGCCAGCAGTGAAGTCGGACAGGGGAACTATGGCTACACCTTC
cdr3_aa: CASSEVGQGNYGYTF

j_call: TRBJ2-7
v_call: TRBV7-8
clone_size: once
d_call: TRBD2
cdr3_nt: TGTGCCAGCAGCCCGAAATTAGCGGGGGCTAAAGACGAGCAGTACTTC
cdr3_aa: CASSPKLAGAKDEQYF

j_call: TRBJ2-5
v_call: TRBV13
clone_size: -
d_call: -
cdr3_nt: TGTGCCAGCAGCCACATGGACAGCTTGGAGACCCAGTACTTC
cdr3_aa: CASSHMDSLETQYF

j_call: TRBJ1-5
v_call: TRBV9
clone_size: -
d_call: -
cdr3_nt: TGTGCCAGCTCTCCTAACGGGGATAGCAATCAGCCCCAGCATTTT
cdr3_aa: CASSPNGDSNQPQHF

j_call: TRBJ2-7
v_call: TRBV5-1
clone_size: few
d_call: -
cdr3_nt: TGCGCCAGCAGCTTGGGGAGCTCCTACGAGCAGTACTTC
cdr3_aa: CASSLGSSYEQYF

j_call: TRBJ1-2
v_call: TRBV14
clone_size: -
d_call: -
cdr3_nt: TGTGCCAGCAGCCAAGAAGGCATGGGGATAGGCTACACCTTC
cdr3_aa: CASSQEGMGIGYTF

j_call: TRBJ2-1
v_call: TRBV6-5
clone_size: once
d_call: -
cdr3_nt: TGTGCCAGCAGTTACGGGGCGTTTGCTACCGGTGAGCAGTTCTTC
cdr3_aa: CASSYGAFATGEQFF

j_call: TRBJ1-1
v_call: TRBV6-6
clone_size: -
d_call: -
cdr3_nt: TGTGCCAGCAGTTACGGGTCAGCTGAAGCTTTCTTT
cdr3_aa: CASSYGSAEAFF

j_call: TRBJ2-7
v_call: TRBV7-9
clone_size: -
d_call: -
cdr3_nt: TGTGCCAGCAGTTTCGAGGAGAAAGGGGCCTACGAGCAGTACTTC
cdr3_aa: CASSFEEKGAYEQYF

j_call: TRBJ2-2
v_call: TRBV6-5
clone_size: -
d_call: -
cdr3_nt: TGTGCCAGCAGTTACTTATGGGGAACCGGGGAGCTGTTTTTT
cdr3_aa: CASSYLWGTGELFF

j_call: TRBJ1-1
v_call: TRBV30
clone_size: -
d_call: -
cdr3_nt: TGTGCCTGGATCCCCCCAGGGTTCCAAGCTTTCTTT
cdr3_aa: CAWIPPGFQAFF

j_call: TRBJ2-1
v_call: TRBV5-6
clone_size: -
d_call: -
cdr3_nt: TGTGCCAGCAGCGCAGGACAACATGAGCAGTTCTTC
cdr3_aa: CASSAGQHEQFF

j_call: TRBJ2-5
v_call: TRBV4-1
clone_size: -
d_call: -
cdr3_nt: TGCGCCAGCAGCCAAGATCTAGAGGAGACCCAGTACTTC
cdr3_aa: CASSQDLEETQYF

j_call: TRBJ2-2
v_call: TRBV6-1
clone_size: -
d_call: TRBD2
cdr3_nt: TGTGCCAGCACTGCGGGGGACGACACCGGGGAGCTGTTTTTT
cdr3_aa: CASTAGDDTGELFF

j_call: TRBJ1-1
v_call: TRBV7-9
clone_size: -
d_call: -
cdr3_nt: TGTGCCAGCACACCAGGTGTGGAAGCTTTCTTT
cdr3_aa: CASTPGVEAFF

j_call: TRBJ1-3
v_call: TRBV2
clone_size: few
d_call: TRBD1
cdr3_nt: TGTGCCAGCAGCCCGACAGGGACCTCTGGAAACACCATATATTTT
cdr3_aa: CASSPTGTSGNTIYF

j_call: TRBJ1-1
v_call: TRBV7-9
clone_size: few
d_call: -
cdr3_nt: TGTGCCAGCAGCTCCCTCGACGCTGAAGCTTTCTTT
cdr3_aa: CASSSLDAEAFF

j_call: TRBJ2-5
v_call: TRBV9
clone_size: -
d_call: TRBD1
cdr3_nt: TGTGCCAGCAGCGGAGGGGGCCCAGAGACCCAGTACTTC
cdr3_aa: CASSGGGPETQYF

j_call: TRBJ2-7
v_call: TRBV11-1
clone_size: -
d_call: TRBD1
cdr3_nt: TGTGCCAGCAGCTTAACCGGGACAGTCTACGAGCAGTACTTC
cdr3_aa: CASSLTGTVYEQYF

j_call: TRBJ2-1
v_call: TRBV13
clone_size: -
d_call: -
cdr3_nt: TGTGCCAGCAGCTTCAGGGTTTCGGTCCAGTTCTTC
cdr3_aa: CASSFRVSVQFF

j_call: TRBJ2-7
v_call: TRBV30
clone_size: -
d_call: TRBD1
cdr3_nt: TGTGCCTGGAGTGTACTGACAGGGGACCAGCAGTACTTC
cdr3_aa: CAWSVLTGDQQYF

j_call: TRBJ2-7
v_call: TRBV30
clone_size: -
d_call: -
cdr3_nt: TGTGCCTGGAGTGTGGGTGACGCCTACGAGCAGTACTTC
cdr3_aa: CAWSVGDAYEQYF

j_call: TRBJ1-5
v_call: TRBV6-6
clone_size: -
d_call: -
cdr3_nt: TGTGCCAGCAGTTACGATCAGCCCCAGCATTTT
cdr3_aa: CASSYDQPQHF

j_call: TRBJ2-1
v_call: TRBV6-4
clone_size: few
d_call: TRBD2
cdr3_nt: TGTGCCAGCAGTGGCGGGGGGGCCAATGAGCAGTTCTTC
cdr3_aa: CASSGGGANEQFF

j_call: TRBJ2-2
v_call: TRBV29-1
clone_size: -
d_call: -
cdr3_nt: TGCAGCGTTCTGGGAAGCGGGGAGCTGTTTTTT
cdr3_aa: CSVLGSGELFF

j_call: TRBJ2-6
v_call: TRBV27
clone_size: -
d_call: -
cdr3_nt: TGTGCCAGCAGTCTACTCCAGGGTCTGGGGGCCAACGTCCTGACTTTC
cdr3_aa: CASSLLQGLGANVLTF

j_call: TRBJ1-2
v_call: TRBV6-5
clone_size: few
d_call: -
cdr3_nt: TGTGCCAGCAGTTACGTTGAGGGGCCCAACTATGGCTACACCTTC
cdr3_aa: CASSYVEGPNYGYTF

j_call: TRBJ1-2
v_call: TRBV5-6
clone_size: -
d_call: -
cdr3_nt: TGTGCCAGCAGCTCTGGCGGCAACTATGGCTACACCTTC
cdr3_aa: CASSSGGNYGYTF